This record concerns one T cell receptor (beta chain) sequence. What it recognizes is unknown. The germline gives CDR1 SNHLY, CDR2 FYNNEI. CDR3 length equals 15 residues. Trimming stripped 1 base from V and 4 bases from J, with 13 bases between. The source of the sample is a study of a mutant IDH1 vaccine in newly diagnosed glioma. Overall study context: Visits V12 and V13 fell at weeks 35 and 47, respectively.

Time point in this sample: week 47, end of study. All doses held 300 ug of mutant IDH1 20-mer peptide, with topical imiquimod. Vaccinations, eight in total, occurred in weeks 1, 3, 5, 7, 11, 15, 19, 23. Clones were sequenced by immunoSEQ multiplex PCR, and TCRdb holds only the in-frame ones, with some missing. The table lists tens of thousands of clones, roughly 82% of them singletons. The gene calls are TRBV2 and TRBJ1-2; possibly TRBD1 for D (5 bases). This TCR came from a young man with glioma. Some clones in this sample may be carry-over from other donors' samples. The sequencing here drew on PBMCs, taken from a glioma patient whose treatment included an IDH1 peptide vaccine. CDR3 residues: CASSEVGGDLYGYTF. As DNA, the CDR3 is TGTGCCAGCAGTGAAGTCGGGGGGGACCTCTATGGCTACACCTTC. Full variable domain (rest looked up from reference TRBV2 and TRBJ1-2): EPEVTQTPSHQVTQMGQEVILRCVPISNHLYFYWYRQILGQKVEFLVSFYNNEISEKSEIFDDQFSVERPDGSNFTLKIRSTKLEDSAMYFCASSEVGGDLYGYTFGSGTRLTVV.